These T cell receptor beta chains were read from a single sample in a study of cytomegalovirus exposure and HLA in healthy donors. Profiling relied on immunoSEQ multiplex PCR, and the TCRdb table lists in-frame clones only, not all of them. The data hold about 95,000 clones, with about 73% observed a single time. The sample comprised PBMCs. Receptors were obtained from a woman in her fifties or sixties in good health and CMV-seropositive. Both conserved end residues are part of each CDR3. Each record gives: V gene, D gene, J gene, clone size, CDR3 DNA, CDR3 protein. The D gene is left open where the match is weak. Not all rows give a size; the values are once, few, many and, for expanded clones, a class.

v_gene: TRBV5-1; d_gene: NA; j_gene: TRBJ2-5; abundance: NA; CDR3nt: TGCGCCAGCAGCTTGACCACAGGTATCCAAGAGACCCAGTACTTC; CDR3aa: CASSLTTGIQETQYF
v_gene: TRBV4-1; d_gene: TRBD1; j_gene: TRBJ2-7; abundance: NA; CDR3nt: TGCGCCAGCAGCCACTTGGGACAGGGGCCGGGAGAGCAGTACTTC; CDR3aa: CASSHLGQGPGEQYF
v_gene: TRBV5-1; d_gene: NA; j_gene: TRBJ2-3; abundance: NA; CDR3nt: TGCGCCAGCAGCTTGTCTGGCACAGATACGCAGTATTTT; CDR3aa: CASSLSGTDTQYF
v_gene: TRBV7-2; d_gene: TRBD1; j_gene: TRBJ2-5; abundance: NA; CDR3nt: TGTGCCAGCAGCCCGACGGACAGGGCCCAAGAGACCCAGTACTTC; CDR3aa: CASSPTDRAQETQYF
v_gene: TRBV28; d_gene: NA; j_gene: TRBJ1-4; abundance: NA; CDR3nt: TGTGCCAGCAGTCCCAACATCCCGCAAGTAAAACTGTTTTTT; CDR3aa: CASSPNIPQVKLFF
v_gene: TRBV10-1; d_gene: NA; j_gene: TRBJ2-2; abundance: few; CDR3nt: TGCGCCAGCAGTGAGTCGACAGCTACCGGGGAGCTGTTTTTT; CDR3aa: CASSESTATGELFF
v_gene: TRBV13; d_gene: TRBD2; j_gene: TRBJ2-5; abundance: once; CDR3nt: TGTGCCAGCAGTTTTCGGGAGGGCCGAGAGACCCAGTACTTC; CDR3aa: CASSFREGRETQYF
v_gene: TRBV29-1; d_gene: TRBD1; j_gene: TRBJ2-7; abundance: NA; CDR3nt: TGCAGCGTCGGACAGGCCGCCTACGAGCAGTACTTC; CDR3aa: CSVGQAAYEQYF
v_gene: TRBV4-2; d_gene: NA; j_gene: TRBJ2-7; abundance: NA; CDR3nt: TGTGCCAGCAGCCAAGGGCGGCCTGGCTCCTACGAGCAGTACTTC; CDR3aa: CASSQGRPGSYEQYF
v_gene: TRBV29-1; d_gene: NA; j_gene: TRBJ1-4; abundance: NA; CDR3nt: TGCAGCGTTCAAGAGGCCCCTAATGAAAAACTGTTTTTT; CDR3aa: CSVQEAPNEKLFF
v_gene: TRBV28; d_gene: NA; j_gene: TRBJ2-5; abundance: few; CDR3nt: TGTGCCAGCGGTGGCGCGGGGCAAACGTGGGAGACCCAGTACTTC; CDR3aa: CASGGAGQTWETQYF
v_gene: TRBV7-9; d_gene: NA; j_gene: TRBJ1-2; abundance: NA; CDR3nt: TGTGCCAGCAGCTGGCTGGTAGGACAGTCGAGTGGCTACACCTTC; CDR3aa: CASSWLVGQSSGYTF
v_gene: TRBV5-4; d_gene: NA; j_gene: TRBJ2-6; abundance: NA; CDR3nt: TGTGCCAGCAGCTTGGGAGGTTGGAGCTCTGGGGCCAACGTCCTGACTTTC; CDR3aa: CASSLGGWSSGANVLTF
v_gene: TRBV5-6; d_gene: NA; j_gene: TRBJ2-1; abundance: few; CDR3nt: TGTGCCAGCAGCTTGCTTAGGAGTGAGCAGTTCTTC; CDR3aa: CASSLLRSEQFF
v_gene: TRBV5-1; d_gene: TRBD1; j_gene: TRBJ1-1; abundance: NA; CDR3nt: TGCGCCAGCAGCCGAGCGGAGGGTCAGGGGGACACTGAAGCTTTCTTT; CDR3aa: CASSRAEGQGDTEAFF
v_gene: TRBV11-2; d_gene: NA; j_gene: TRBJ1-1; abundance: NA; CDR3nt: TGTGCCAGCAGCCTCATGGGGCTGAACACTGAAGCTTTCTTT; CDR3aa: CASSLMGLNTEAFF
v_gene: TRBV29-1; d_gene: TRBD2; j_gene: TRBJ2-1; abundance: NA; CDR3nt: TGCAGCGTTGACGCCACCATAGCGGGAGGGCCCAATGAGCAGTTCTTC; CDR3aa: CSVDATIAGGPNEQFF
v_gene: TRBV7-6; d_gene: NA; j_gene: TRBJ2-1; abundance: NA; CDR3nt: TGTGCCAGCAGCTCAGTATACAATGAGCAGTTCTTC; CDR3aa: CASSSVYNEQFF
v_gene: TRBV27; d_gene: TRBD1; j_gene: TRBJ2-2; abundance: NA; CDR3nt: TGTGCCAGCAGTTCCCGGGACAGGGCCGCTCCCGGGAGTGAAACCGGGGAGCTGTTTTTT; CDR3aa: CASSSRDRAAPGSETGELFF
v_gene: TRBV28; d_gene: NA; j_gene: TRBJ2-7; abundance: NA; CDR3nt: TGTGCCAGCAGCCCACCTAGGGGCAGTCTAGACGAGCAGTACTTC; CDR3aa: CASSPPRGSLDEQYF
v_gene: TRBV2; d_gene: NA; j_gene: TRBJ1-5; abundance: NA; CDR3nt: TGTGCCAGCAGCGAACAGGTGATTAGCAATCAGCCCCAGCATTTT; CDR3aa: CASSEQVISNQPQHF
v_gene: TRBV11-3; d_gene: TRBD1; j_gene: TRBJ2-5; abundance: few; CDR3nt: TGTGCCAGCAGCTTAGGGACAGGGGGGCAAGAGACCCAGTACTTC; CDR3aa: CASSLGTGGQETQYF
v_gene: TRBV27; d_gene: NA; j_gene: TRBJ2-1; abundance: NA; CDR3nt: TGTGCCAGCAGCTTACAGATCCGGGGATTGAATGAGCAGTTCTTC; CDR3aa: CASSLQIRGLNEQFF
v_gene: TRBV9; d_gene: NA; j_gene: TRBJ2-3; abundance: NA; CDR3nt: TGTGCCAGCAGCCAACAGATTAGCACAGATACGCAGTATTTT; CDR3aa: CASSQQISTDTQYF
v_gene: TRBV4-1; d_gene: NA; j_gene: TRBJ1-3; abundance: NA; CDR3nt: TGCGCCAGCAGCCAGCTAACCCCGGGTCCCAGCCTCTCTGGAAACACCATATATTTT; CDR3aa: CASSQLTPGPSLSGNTIYF
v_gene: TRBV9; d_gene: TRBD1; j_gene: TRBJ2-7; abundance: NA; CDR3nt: TGTGCCAGCAGCGTAGGACAGGGGGCGGTACTCGGCGAGCAGTACTTC; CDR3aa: CASSVGQGAVLGEQYF
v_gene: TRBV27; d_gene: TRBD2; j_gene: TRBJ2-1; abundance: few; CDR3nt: TGTGCCAGCAGTTTAAGTCTAGCGGGATTCATCGGTGAGCAGTTCTTC; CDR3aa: CASSLSLAGFIGEQFF
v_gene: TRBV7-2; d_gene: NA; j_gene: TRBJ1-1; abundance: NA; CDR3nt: TGTGCCAGCAGCTTTGGACAGATAGCTTTCTTT; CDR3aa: CASSFGQIAFF
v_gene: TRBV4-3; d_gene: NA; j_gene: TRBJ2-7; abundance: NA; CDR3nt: TGCGCCAGCAGCCAAGGGCTTGGGAGGGAGCAGTACTTC; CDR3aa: CASSQGLGREQYF
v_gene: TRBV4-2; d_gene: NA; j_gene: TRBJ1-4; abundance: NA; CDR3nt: TGTGCCAGCAGCCCACTGGGGGGTGCGAAAACAACTAATGAAAAACTGTTTTTT; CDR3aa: CASSPLGGAKTTNEKLFF
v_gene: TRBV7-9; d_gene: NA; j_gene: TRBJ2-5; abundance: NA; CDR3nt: TGTGCCAGCAGCCCACTCACCGGACAAGGTCTTTCTGGGGCCCAGTACTTC; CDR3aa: CASSPLTGQGLSGAQYF
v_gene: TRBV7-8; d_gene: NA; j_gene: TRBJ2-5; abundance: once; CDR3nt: TGTGCCAGCAGCTTAGGTTGGGCGGCTAGCGCGTACCAAGAGACCCAGTACTTC; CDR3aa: CASSLGWAASAYQETQYF
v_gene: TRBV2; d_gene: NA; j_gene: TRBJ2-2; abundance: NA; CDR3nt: TGTGCCAGCAATTCCCACAGGGACACCGGGGAGCTGTTTTTT; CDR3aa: CASNSHRDTGELFF
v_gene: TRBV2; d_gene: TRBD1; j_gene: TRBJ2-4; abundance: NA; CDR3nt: TGTGCCAGCACCGTGGAGGGACAGGGGGCGAATATTCAGTACTTC; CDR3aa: CASTVEGQGANIQYF
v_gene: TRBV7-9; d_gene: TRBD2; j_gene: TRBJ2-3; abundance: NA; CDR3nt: TGTGCCAGCAGCTTACGGAGAAGCGGGAGTACAGATACGCAGTATTTT; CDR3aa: CASSLRRSGSTDTQYF
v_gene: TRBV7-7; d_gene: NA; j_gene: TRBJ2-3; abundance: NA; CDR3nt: TGTGCCAGCAGCCCTGGAACTAGGACGGTTACGCAGTATTTT; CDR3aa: CASSPGTRTVTQYF
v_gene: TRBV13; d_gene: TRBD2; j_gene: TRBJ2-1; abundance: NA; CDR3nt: TGTGCCAGCAGCCCCTTAGCGGGAAGCCGGTCGAATGAGCAGTTCTTC; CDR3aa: CASSPLAGSRSNEQFF
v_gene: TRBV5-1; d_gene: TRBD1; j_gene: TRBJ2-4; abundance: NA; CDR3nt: TGCGCCAGCAGCTCCCCAGGGGGTTTAGACATTCAGTACTTC; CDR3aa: CASSSPGGLDIQYF
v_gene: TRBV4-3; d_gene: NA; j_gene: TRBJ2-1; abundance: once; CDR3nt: TGCGCCAGCAGCCAGAACTTGGGAGCCGGATACTACAATGAGCAGTTCTTC; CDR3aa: CASSQNLGAGYYNEQFF
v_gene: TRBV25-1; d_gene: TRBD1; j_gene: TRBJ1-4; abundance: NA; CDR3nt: TGTGCCAGCAGTGAATCACAGGGGGTCGGGGAAAAACTGTTTTTT; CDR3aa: CASSESQGVGEKLFF
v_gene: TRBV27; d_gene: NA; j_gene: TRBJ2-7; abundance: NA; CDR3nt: TGTGCCAGCAGTCCAGATCCGGCGGGCCGCGTCGAGCAGTACTTC; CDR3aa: CASSPDPAGRVEQYF
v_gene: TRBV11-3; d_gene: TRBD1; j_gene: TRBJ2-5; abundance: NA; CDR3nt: TGTGCCAGCAGCTTCACAGGGGGAGAGACCCAGTACTTC; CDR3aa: CASSFTGGETQYF
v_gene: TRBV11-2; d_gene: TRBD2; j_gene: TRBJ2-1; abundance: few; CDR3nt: TGTGCCAGCAGCCCAGGGACTAGCGGGAGGGCCAGGGTCAATGAGCAGTTCTTC; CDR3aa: CASSPGTSGRARVNEQFF
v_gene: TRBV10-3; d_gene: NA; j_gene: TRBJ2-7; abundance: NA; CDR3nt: TGTGCCATCAGCACTATGGAGGGTTCATACGAGCAGTACTTC; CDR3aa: CAISTMEGSYEQYF
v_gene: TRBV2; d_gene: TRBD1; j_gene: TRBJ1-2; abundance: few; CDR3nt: TGTGCCAGCAGTAGGGACAGTAACTATGGCTACACCTTC; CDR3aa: CASSRDSNYGYTF
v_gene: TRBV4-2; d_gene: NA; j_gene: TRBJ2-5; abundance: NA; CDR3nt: TGTGCCAGCAGCCAAGACAGCGCGGACCAAGAGACCCAGTACTTC; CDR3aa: CASSQDSADQETQYF
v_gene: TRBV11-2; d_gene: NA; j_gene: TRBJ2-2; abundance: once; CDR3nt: TGTGCCAGCGAGCGCACCGGGGAGCTGTTTTTT; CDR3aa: CASERTGELFF
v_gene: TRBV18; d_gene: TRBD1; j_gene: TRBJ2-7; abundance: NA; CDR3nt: TGTGCCAGCTCCCTCGGACAGGAGCCTACAGAGCAGTACTTC; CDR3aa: CASSLGQEPTEQYF
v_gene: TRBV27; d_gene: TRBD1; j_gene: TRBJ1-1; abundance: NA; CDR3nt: TGTGCCAGCAGCTGGGGCAGGGGGCCGACTGAAGCTTTCTTT; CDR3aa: CASSWGRGPTEAFF
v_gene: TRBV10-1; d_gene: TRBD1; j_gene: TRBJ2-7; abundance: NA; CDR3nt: TGCGCCAGCAGTGACCCGGGACAGGGGAACGAGCAGTACTTC; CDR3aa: CASSDPGQGNEQYF